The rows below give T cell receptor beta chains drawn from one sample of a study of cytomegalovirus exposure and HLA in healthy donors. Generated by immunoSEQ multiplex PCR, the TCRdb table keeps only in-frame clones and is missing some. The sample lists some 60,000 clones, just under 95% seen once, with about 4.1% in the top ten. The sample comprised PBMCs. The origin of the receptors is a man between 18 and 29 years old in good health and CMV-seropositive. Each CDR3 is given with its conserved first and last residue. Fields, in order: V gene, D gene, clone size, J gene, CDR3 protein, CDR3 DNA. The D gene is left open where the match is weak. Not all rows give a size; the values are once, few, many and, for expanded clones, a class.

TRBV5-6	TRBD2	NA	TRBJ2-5	CASSLGPAGQETQYF	TGTGCCAGCAGCTTAGGTCCAGCGGGGCAAGAGACCCAGTACTTC
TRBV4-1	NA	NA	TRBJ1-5	CASSQDVAVGGPQHF	TGCGCCAGCAGCCAAGACGTCGCGGTAGGTGGGCCCCAGCATTTT
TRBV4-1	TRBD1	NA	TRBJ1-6	CASSLHRDSHNSPLHF	TGCGCCAGCAGCCTACACCGGGACAGCCATAATTCACCCCTCCACTTT
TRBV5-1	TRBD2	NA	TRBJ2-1	CASSFRAGGSDEQFF	TGCGCCAGCTCTTTCCGAGCGGGAGGGTCGGATGAGCAGTTCTTC
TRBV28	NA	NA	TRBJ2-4	CASSLYQENIQYF	TGTGCCAGCAGTTTATACCAGGAAAACATTCAGTACTTC
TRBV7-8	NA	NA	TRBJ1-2	CASSLSQNLNYGYTF	TGTGCCAGCAGCTTATCACAGAACTTAAACTATGGCTACACCTTC
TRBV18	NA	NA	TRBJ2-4	CASSPRLSVRQHKNIQYF	TGTGCCAGCTCACCGCGGCTTTCCGTGCGTCAGCACAAAAACATTCAGTACTTC
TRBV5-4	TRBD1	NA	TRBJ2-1	CASSSEAGQGSRNEQFF	TGTGCCAGCAGCTCCGAGGCAGGACAGGGTTCTCGCAATGAGCAGTTCTTC
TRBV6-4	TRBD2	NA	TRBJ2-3	CASSRASGSADTQYF	TGTGCCAGCAGTAGGGCTAGCGGGAGCGCAGATACGCAGTATTTT
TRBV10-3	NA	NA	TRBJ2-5	CAISEEETQYF	TGTGCCATCAGTGAGGAGGAGACCCAGTACTTC
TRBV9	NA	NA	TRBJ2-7	CASSLSAGAGDYEQYF	TGTGCCAGCAGCCTCAGCGCGGGGGCAGGGGACTACGAGCAGTACTTC
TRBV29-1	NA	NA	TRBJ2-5	CSVAQGIIETQYF	TGCAGCGTTGCACAGGGAATTATAGAGACCCAGTACTTC
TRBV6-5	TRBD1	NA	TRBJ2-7	CASSYSGDSGIYEQYF	TGTGCCAGCAGTTACTCAGGGGACAGTGGTATTTACGAGCAGTACTTC
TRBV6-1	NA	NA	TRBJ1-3	CASRLTEYYGNTIYF	TGTGCCAGCCGATTGACGGAGTACTATGGAAACACCATATATTTT
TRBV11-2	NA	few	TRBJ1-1	CASSTGVTEAFF	TGTGCCAGCAGCACGGGGGTGACTGAAGCTTTCTTT
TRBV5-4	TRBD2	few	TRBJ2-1	CASSFKRETVYNEQFF	TGTGCCAGCAGCTTTAAGCGGGAGACGGTCTACAATGAGCAGTTCTTC
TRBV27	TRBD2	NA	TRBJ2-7	CASSLSASGSYEQYF	TGTGCCAGCAGTTTATCGGCTAGCGGGAGTTACGAGCAGTACTTC
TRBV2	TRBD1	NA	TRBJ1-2	CASRDRGPRGYTF	TGTGCCAGCAGGGACAGGGGGCCTCGAGGCTACACCTTC